A single sample is the source of the 31 T cell receptor beta chains below, sequenced in a study of blood T cell repertoires in COVID-19. The assay was immunoSEQ multiplex PCR, and TCRdb's table has in-frame clones only and misses some. This table has 60,000 or so clones, 85% appearing once. Input material: peripheral blood. Receptors were obtained from a human donor in a cohort sampled during active COVID-19.

The chain is built from TRBV25-1 and TRBJ1-1, with TRBD1 as a possible D gene (6 bases). Trimming cost V 3 bases and J 4 bases, with 12 bases left between them. The germline V gene encodes CDR1 MGHDK and CDR2 SYGVNS. The CDR3 length is 14 residues. The CDR3 DNA sequence: TGTGCCAGCAGTGACATACAGGGTACCACTGAAGCTTTCTTT. Translating gives CASSDIQGTTEAFF.

The CDR3 nucleotides are TGTGCCAGCCACGGGGGAGGATCCATGAACACTGAAGCTTTCTTT. This translates into CASHGGGSMNTEAFF. The chain employs TRBV5-4 and TRBJ1-1; a possible D gene is TRBD1 (5 bases). Trimming shortened V by 7 bases and J by 0 bases, and 16 bases separated the two germline ends. The CDR3 extends over 15 amino acids. The germline CDR1 and CDR2 sequences are SGHNT and YYREEE (reference sequence).

This clone was seen a handful of times. The chain links TRBV9 to TRBJ1-5, with 8 nucleotides matching TRBD1. V was pared by 4 bases and J by 6 bases, with 6 bases of the junction left unmatched. The CDR3 is 14 residues long. Germline V lookup: CDR1 SGDLS, CDR2 YYNGEE. The CDR3 nucleotides are TGTGCCAGCAGCAAACAGGGGGGAGGTCAGCCCCAGCATTTT. Amino acid sequence: CASSKQGGGQPQHF.

V is TRBV10-3 and J is TRBJ2-7; TRBD1 aligns across 10 bases. J lost 3 bases, V lost 6 bases, and 2 bases had no gene match. CDR3 length equals 13 residues. Germline CDR1 ENHRY, CDR2 SYGVKD. The CDR3 spells CAISGQGVYEQYF. CDR3 in DNA: TGTGCCATCAGCGGACAGGGGGTCTACGAGCAGTACTTC.

V usage is TRBV7-7 and J usage is TRBJ2-5, with 14 nucleotides matching TRBD2. The V segment lost 4 bases and the J segment 5 bases; nucleotides outside the gene matches: 6. The CDR3 covers 16 residues. In germline, CDR1 is SSHAT, CDR2 FNYEAQ (reference sequence). The CDR3 nucleotides are TGTGCCAGCAGCTGGACTAGCGGGGGGCAGGGGGAGACCCAGTACTTC. Translating it yields CASSWTSGGQGETQYF.

J is TRBJ2-7 and V is TRBV19; 8 bases are a match to TRBD1. The CDR3 runs to 14 residues. After removal of 6 bases from V and 0 bases from J, the junction contained 4 bases not matched to a gene. The V gene's germline CDR1 is LNHDA and CDR2 SQIVND (reference sequence). DNA of the CDR3: TGTGCCAGTAGGCCACAGGGGGGCTCCTACGAGCAGTACTTC. This translates into CASRPQGGSYEQYF.

The chain links TRBV4-3 to TRBJ2-1, with TRBD2 matching over 10 bases. The CDR3 has 16 residues. Germline CDR1 is LGHNA and CDR2 is YSLEER. J gave up 5 bases and V 1 base, and 5 bases lay outside the gene matches. The CDR3 DNA follows: TGCGCCAGCAGCCAAGGTATTAGCGGGGGGAACAATGAGCAGTTCTTC. It specifies CASSQGISGGNNEQFF.

The chain uses TRBV3-1 (or the pseudogene TRBV3-2) and TRBJ2-1, with 7 bases fitting TRBD2. V lost 4 bases and J lost 4; bases outside the gene matches: 1. The CDR3 sequence is 13 residues long. The germline CDR1 and CDR2 sequences are LGHDT and YNNKEL (reference sequence). CDR3 bases: TGTGCCAGCAGCCCGGGACTATACAATGAGCAGTTCTTC. Amino acids: CASSPGLYNEQFF.

The rearrangement links TRBV2 to TRBJ2-2; 11 positions agree with TRBD1. Germline V gene data show CDR1 as SNHLY and CDR2 as FYNNEI. CDR3 size: 15 residues. V gave up 4 bases and J gave up 7 bases; unmatched junction bases: 5. The CDR3 is CASSGGQGAGGELFF. The CDR3 DNA follows: TGTGCCAGCAGTGGTGGACAGGGGGCCGGCGGGGAGCTGTTTTTT.

The V call is TRBV24-1, the J call TRBJ1-2; 8 bases fit TRBD1. This CDR3 spans 13 amino acids. The germline CDR1 and CDR2 sequences are KGHDR and SFDVKD. The V gene end was trimmed by 4 bases and the J gene end by 8 bases; junction bases not matched to a gene: 5. This CDR3 is CATSDLDREGYTF. CDR3 nucleotides: TGTGCCACCAGTGACCTGGACAGGGAAGGCTACACCTTC.

The V gene is TRBV6-5, the J gene TRBJ1-3, with D possibly being TRBD1 (5 bases). The CDR3 is 14 residues long. Per germline, CDR1 MNHEY and CDR2 SVGAGI. Trimming pared 6 bases from V and 2 bases from J, leaving 11 bases between. The CDR3 reads CASSRQGTGNTIYF. For the CDR3, the DNA is TGTGCCAGCAGCCGCCAGGGAACTGGAAACACCATATATTTT.

This chain uses TRBV10-1 with TRBJ2-2; no clear D gene. V was cut by 9 bases and J by 4 bases, with 9 bases left in between. There are 12 residues in the CDR3. Germline lookup yields CDR1 WNHNN and CDR2 SYGVQD (reference sequence). CDR3 sequence reads: CASQYVTGELFF. In nucleotides, the CDR3 is TGCGCCAGTCAGTATGTCACCGGGGAGCTGTTTTTT.

The rearrangement joins TRBV10-3 to TRBJ2-5; tentative D call: TRBD2 (7 bases). Germline lookup yields CDR1 ENHRY and CDR2 SYGVKD. CDR3 size: 14 residues. V dropped 0 bases and J dropped 4 bases, with 9 bases sitting between them. The CDR3 nucleotides read TGTGCCATCAGTGAGTCGGGGGGGCGAGAGACCCAGTACTTC. Protein product: CAISESGGRETQYF.

CDR3 bases: TGCGCCAGCAGCCAAGATGGGACAGGGGGAGGCTCTGGAAACACCATATATTTT. Translated, it gives CASSQDGTGGGSGNTIYF. The chain couples TRBV4-3 to TRBJ1-3; TRBD1 aligns across 11 bases. CDR3 size: 18 residues. V was pared by 0 bases and J by 0 bases, with 4 bases of the junction left unmatched. Per germline, CDR1 LGHNA and CDR2 YSLEER.

The chain is built from TRBV10-2 and TRBJ1-2, with D tentatively TRBD1 (5 bases). The CDR3 contains 15 residues. The germline V gene has CDR1 WSHSY and CDR2 SAAADI. Between the trimmed V and J ends, which lost 8 bases and 5 bases, there was a span of 21 bases. DNA of the CDR3: TGCGCCAGCCAATTGGGGCGGGGTAGGGATTATGGCTACACCTTC. Translating it yields CASQLGRGRDYGYTF.

The chain uses TRBV5-6 and TRBJ1-1; a weak D match, TRBD1 (5 bases). The length of the CDR3 is 12 residues. V was shortened by 2 bases and J by 6 bases, with 8 bases between the two germline ends. The germline V gene has CDR1 SGHDT and CDR2 YYEEEE. For the CDR3, the DNA is TGTGCCAGCAGCTTACAGGTGTCTGAAGCTTTCTTT. Translation gives CASSLQVSEAFF.

The rearrangement joins TRBV5-4 to TRBJ2-7; 7 nucleotides match TRBD1. Germline CDR1 is SGHNT and CDR2 is YYREEE (reference sequence). V dropped 3 bases and J dropped 2; count of bases not matched to a gene: 5. This CDR3 contains 14 residues. The CDR3 protein is CASSSKQGTYEQYF. The CDR3 nucleotides read TGTGCCAGCAGCTCCAAACAGGGGACCTACGAGCAGTACTTC.

The chain uses TRBV7-6 and TRBJ2-1; D not certain. Trimming removed 1 base from V and 0 bases from J, with 10 bases in between. The germline gives CDR1 SGHVS, CDR2 FNYEAQ. The CDR3 spans 16 residues. The CDR3, as DNA: TGTGCCAGCAGCTTAGTGGCGCCTAGCTCCTACAATGAGCAGTTCTTC. Its protein product is CASSLVAPSSYNEQFF.

The chain recombines TRBV12-3 or TRBV12-4 with TRBJ1-2; D may be TRBD1 (5 bases). Trimming left V 3 bases short and J 2 bases short, with 7 bases between. The CDR3 contains 13 residues. The CDR3 loop reads CASSFKGNYGYTF. The CDR3 DNA is TGTGCCAGCAGTTTCAAGGGGAACTATGGCTACACCTTC.

The chain uses TRBV9 and TRBJ2-3; a possible D gene is TRBD2 (6 bases). Trimming took 0 bases from V and 0 from J, leaving 14 bases between them. This CDR3 has 17 residues. CDR1 and CDR2 from the germline V gene are SGDLS and YYNGEE. The CDR3 nucleotides read TGTGCCAGCAGCGTAGGGCACGGGACTCTAAGCACAGATACGCAGTATTTT. Protein: CASSVGHGTLSTDTQYF.

The V gene is TRBV7-8, the J gene TRBJ1-2; TRBD1 is a possible D gene (6 bases). CDR1 and CDR2 from the germline V gene are SGHVS and FQNEAQ. The CDR3 extends over 15 amino acids. V lost 0 bases to trimming and J lost 7 bases, with 15 bases between them. CDR3: CASSLAAGGAGGYTF. As DNA, the CDR3 is TGTGCCAGCAGCTTAGCGGCGGGGGGCGCGGGTGGCTACACCTTC.

This clone was seen just once. The V gene is TRBV6-5, the J gene TRBJ1-1; 7 nucleotides line up with TRBD1. The V segment lost 0 bases and the J segment 4 bases; nucleotides outside the gene matches: 5. This CDR3 contains 15 residues. CDR1 MNHEY and CDR2 SVGAGI come from the germline V gene. The CDR3 coding sequence is TGTGCCAGCAGTTACTCGAACAGGGGTTTCACTGAAGCTTTCTTT. Encoded protein: CASSYSNRGFTEAFF.

CDR3 loop: CAWWRDRAHLYTF. In DNA form, the CDR3 reads TGTGCCTGGTGGCGGGACAGGGCCCACTTATACACCTTC. The rearrangement links TRBV30 to TRBJ1-2; 9 bases line up with TRBD1. V trimming: 5 bases; J trimming: 11 bases; junction bases outside the gene matches: 12. The CDR3 is 13 amino acids. CDR1 is GTSNPN, CDR2 SVGIG, per germline (reference sequence). Supplemented by reference TRBV30 and TRBJ1-2, the full variable domain reads SQTIHQWPATLVQPVGSPLSLECTVEGTSNPNLYWYRQAAGRGLQLLFYSVGIGQISSEVPQNLSASRPQDRQFILSSKKLLLSDSGFYLCAWWRDRAHLYTFGSGTRLTVV.

The chain couples TRBV9 to TRBJ2-7, with TRBD1 identical over 7 bases. Germline V CDR1 and CDR2: SGDLS, YYNGEE. J was trimmed by 0 bases and V by 1 base; bases with no gene match: 4. The CDR3 is made up of 15 amino acids. The CDR3 sequence is CASSVTGDSSYEQYF. CDR3 sequence (DNA): TGTGCCAGCAGCGTAACCGGGGACAGCTCCTACGAGCAGTACTTC.

This chain joins TRBV29-1 and TRBJ2-2, with 9 bases aligning to TRBD1. Trimming removed 6 bases from V and 4 bases from J; junction bases left unmatched: 6. The germline V gene has CDR1 SQVTM and CDR2 ANQGSEA. The CDR3 sequence is 14 residues long. In DNA, the CDR3 is TGCAGCGTGGGGACAGGGTTGTTCACCGGGGAGCTGTTTTTT. Translating gives CSVGTGLFTGELFF.

This CDR3 reads CSVTWDSGIANGYTF. The DNA of the CDR3 is TGCAGCGTTACGTGGGACAGCGGAATCGCTAACGGCTACACCTTC. The chain couples TRBV29-1 to TRBJ1-2; 7 bases align to TRBD1. The CDR3 has 15 amino acids. Losses at the gene ends were 5 bases for V and 8 bases for J; bases not matched to a gene: 17. CDR1 and CDR2 (germline): SQVTM, ANQGSEA.

This chain links TRBV18 with TRBJ1-6; D is ambiguous. Germline CDR1 is KGHSH and CDR2 is LQKENI. The CDR3 extends over 12 amino acids. Between the trimmed V and J ends, which lost 10 bases and 7 bases, there was a span of 11 bases. DNA for the CDR3: TGTGCCACCCACGAGACAAATTCACCCCTCCACTTT. Translating it yields CATHETNSPLHF.

This chain links TRBV19 with TRBJ1-2, with a possible D match to TRBD1 (5 bases). The CDR3 runs to 12 residues. The germline V gene has CDR1 LNHDA and CDR2 SQIVND (reference sequence). The ends were cut back, 4 bases at V and 3 bases at J, with 6 bases in the middle. The CDR3 is CASSKQDYGYTF. CDR3 sequence (DNA): TGTGCCAGTAGTAAACAGGACTATGGCTACACCTTC.

The chain has TRBV19 and TRBJ1-4; TRBD1 agrees at 9 bases. V trimming: 8 bases; J trimming: 4 bases; junction bases outside the gene matches: 8. The CDR3 runs 15 residues. Germline values: CDR1 LNHDA, CDR2 SQIVND (reference sequence). The CDR3 protein is CASHNPGQGNEKLFF. As DNA, the CDR3 is TGTGCCAGTCACAACCCGGGACAGGGTAATGAAAAACTGTTTTTT.

The J gene is TRBJ2-5, the V gene TRBV24-1; 7 positions agree with TRBD1. J gave up 5 bases and V 6 bases, and 14 bases lay outside the gene matches. CDR3 length equals 16 residues. Germline V gene sequence: CDR1 KGHDR, CDR2 SFDVKD. CDR3 residues: CATSHPTGEGVETQYF. For the CDR3, the DNA is TGTGCCACCAGTCACCCCACAGGGGAAGGTGTGGAGACCCAGTACTTC.

The rearrangement uses TRBV5-1 and TRBJ2-7; 8 bases match TRBD1. Germline V CDR1 and CDR2: SGHRS, YFSETQ. The V segment lost 4 bases and the J segment 2 bases; nucleotides outside the gene matches: 8. This CDR3 has 15 amino acids. The chain's CDR3 is CASSDPGGATYEQYF. The CDR3, as DNA: TGCGCCAGCAGCGATCCAGGGGGCGCAACCTACGAGCAGTACTTC.